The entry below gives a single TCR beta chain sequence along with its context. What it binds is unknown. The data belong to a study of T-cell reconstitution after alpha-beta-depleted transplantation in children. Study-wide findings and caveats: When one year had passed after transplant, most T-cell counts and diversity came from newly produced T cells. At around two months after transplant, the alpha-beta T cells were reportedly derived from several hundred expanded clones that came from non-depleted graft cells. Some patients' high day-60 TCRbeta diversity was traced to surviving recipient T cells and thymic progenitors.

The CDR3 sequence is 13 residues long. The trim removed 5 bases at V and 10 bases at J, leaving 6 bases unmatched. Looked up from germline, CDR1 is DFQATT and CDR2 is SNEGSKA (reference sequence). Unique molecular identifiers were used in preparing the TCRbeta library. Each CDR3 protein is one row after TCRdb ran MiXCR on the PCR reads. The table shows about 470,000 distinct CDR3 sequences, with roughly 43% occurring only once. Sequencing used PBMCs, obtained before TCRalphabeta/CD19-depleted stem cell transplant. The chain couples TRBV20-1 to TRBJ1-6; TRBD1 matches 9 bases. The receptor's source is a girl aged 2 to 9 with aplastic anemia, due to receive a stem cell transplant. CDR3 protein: CSALGQGSSPLHF. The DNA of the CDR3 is TGCAGTGCTCTCGGACAGGGGTCCTCACCCCTCCACTTT.